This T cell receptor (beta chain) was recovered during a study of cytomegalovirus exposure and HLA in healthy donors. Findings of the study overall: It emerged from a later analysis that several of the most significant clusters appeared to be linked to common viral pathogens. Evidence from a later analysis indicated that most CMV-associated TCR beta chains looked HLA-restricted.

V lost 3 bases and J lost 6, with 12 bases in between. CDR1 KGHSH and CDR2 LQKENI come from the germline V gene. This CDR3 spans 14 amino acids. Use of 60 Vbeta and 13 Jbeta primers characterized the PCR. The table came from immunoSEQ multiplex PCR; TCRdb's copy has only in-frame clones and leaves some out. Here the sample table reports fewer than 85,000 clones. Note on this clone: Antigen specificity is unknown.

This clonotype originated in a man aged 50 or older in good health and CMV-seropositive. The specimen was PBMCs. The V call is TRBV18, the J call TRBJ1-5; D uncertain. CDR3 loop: CASSPSPSGQPQHF. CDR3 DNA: TGTGCCAGCTCACCTTCCCCGTCGGGTCAGCCCCAGCATTTT.